These T cell receptor beta chains were read from a single sample in a study of cytomegalovirus exposure and HLA in healthy donors. TCRdb's table, derived via immunoSEQ multiplex PCR, lists solely in-frame clones and lacks some. Of 130,000 to 150,000 clones in the sample, more than 75% were seen once. Sequenced sample: PBMCs. The origin of the receptors is a woman younger than 35 in good health and CMV-seropositive. CDR3s include the opening cysteine and the closing phenylalanine or tryptophan. The D gene is left open where the match is weak. Size values are once, few and many counts, or a class for expanded clones, and some rows have none.

>.|TRBV2|TRBJ2-1|.
CASSEARDNEQFF
TGTGCCAGCAGTGAGGCCAGGGACAATGAGCAGTTCTTC
>.|TRBV6-5|TRBJ1-5|.
CASSYASGPQHF
TGTGCCAGCAGTTACGCCAGCGGGCCCCAGCATTTT
>.|TRBV5-6|TRBJ2-7|.
CASSYSTRDTVF
TGTGCCAGCAGCTACTCCACTCGGGACACCGTCTTC
>.|TRBV27|TRBJ2-5|TRBD1
CASSRDRGTETQYF
TGTGCCAGCAGTCGGGACAGGGGAACCGAGACCCAGTACTTC
>.|TRBV5-4|TRBJ1-1|TRBD1
CASSPRTGGAFF
TGTGCCAGCAGCCCGCGGACAGGGGGGGCTTTCTTT
>few|TRBV12-5|TRBJ2-5|TRBD2
CASGLGGSGGKQETQYF
TGTGCTAGTGGTTTGGGCGGTAGCGGGGGTAAACAAGAGACCCAGTACTTC
>.|TRBV4-3|TRBJ2-2|.
CASSQDSDSVVGELFF
TGCGCCAGCAGCCAAGATTCGGATAGCGTGGTAGGGGAGCTGTTTTTT
>.|TRBV5-4|TRBJ1-1|TRBD1
CASSPGQGRTEAFF
TGTGCCAGCAGCCCAGGACAGGGGAGGACTGAAGCTTTCTTT
>.|TRBV30|TRBJ2-1|TRBD2
CAWSFGLAGDDEQFF
TGTGCCTGGAGTTTTGGACTAGCGGGGGACGATGAGCAGTTCTTC
>.|TRBV5-4|TRBJ2-1|.
CASQPGGPSLGYNEQFF
TGTGCCAGCCAACCAGGGGGGCCCTCACTAGGCTACAATGAGCAGTTCTTC
>.|TRBV5-1|TRBJ1-1|.
CASSLVGPGTEAFF
TGCGCCAGCAGCTTGGTCGGGCCAGGGACTGAAGCTTTCTTT
>.|TRBV19|TRBJ1-5|.
CASNQALNQPQHF
TGTGCCAGTAACCAAGCCCTCAATCAGCCCCAGCATTTT
>.|TRBV11-2|TRBJ2-1|.
CATRQGHEQFF
TGTGCCACGCGTCAGGGCCATGAGCAGTTCTTC
>.|TRBV5-1|TRBJ2-7|.
CASSLATGLEQYF
TGCGCCAGCAGCTTGGCGACAGGTCTCGAGCAGTACTTC
>.|TRBV29-1|TRBJ2-7|TRBD1
CSVRGQITYEQYF
TGCAGCGTGAGGGGACAGATCACCTACGAGCAGTACTTC
>.|TRBV7-2|TRBJ2-5|.
CASSLDRWRVETQYF
TGTGCCAGCAGCTTAGATCGTTGGCGGGTAGAGACCCAGTACTTC